The T cell receptor (beta chain) described here comes from a study of shared clonotypes between healthy human individuals. In the study overall: Used for every donor were three CD4 naive, three CD4 memory, two CD8 naive and one CD8 memory plate.

The V end lost 1 base, the J end lost 5 bases, and 12 bases lay between the germline ends. Germline CDR1 reads ENHRY; CDR2 reads SYGVKD. CDR3 length equals 14 residues. Using immunoSEQ multiplex PCR, the repertoire was profiled, and TCRdb retains in-frame clones only, with some absent. The sample lists hundreds of thousands of clones; approximately 95% were seen once. CD45RO-negative, CCR7-positively selected cells formed the naive CD8 fraction, excluding terminally differentiated effector memory CD45RA+ cells. The clonotype was recovered from a woman in her 30s in good health. The sample taken for sequencing was naive CD8+ T cells sorted from blood. The chain is built from TRBV10-3 and TRBJ2-7; the D gene could be TRBD1 or TRBD2 (5 bases each). CDR3 in amino acids: CAISEFMGRDEQYF. Written as DNA, the CDR3 is TGTGCCATCAGTGAGTTCATGGGACGGGACGAGCAGTACTTC.